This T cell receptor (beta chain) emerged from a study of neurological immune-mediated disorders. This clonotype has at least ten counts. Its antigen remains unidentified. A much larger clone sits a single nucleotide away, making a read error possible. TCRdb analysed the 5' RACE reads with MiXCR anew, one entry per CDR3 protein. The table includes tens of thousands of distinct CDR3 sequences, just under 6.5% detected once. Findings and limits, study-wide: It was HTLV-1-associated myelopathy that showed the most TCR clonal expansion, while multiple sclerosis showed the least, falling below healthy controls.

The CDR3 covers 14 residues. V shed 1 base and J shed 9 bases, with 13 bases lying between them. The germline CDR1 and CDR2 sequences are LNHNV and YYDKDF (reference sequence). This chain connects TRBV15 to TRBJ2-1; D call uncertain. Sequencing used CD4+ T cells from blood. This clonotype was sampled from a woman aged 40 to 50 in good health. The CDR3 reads CATSRALARPEQFF. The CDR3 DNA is TGTGCCACCAGCAGAGCGCTCGCCCGTCCTGAGCAGTTCTTC.